The next 15 T cell receptor beta chains were all read from a single sample in a study of tumor-infiltrating lymphocytes in primary liver carcinoma. Bulk tissue was left unsorted, and RNA and DNA were co-extracted from around 18-30 mg of it. Reverse transcription of roughly 0.5 ug total RNA with a constant-region primer produced TCR beta cDNA. Three nested multiplex PCR rounds, a slightly modified ARM-PCR method, built the TCR beta libraries. The first two PCR rounds, roughly 9 cycles each, used TRBV1-TRBV30 forward primers and a C-beta reverse primer. TCRdb called the multiplex PCR reads again in MiXCR, with one record for every CDR3 protein. This table has 75,000 to 80,000 distinct CDR3 sequences, about 75% appearing once. Sequenced material: tumor-adjacent normal liver tissue. Receptors originate from a man aged 40-50 years with primary liver carcinoma and hepatitis B virus infection.

About this clonotype itself: The germline gene is not matched at one end of the junction; a read error may be the cause. The chain recombines TRBV29-1 with TRBJ2-1; no definite D call. The CDR3 totals 15 residues. Germline V gives CDR1 SQVTM, CDR2 ANQGSEA. CDR3 region: CSVAQLRAVYNEQLF. The CDR3, as DNA: TGCAGCGTTGCCCAGCTTAGGGCTGTCTACAATGAGCAGCTCTTC.

On this clonotype itself: In this CDR3 the conserved last residue, phenylalanine or tryptophan, is missing, so a read error is likely. V is TRBV29-1 and J is TRBJ2-1; tentative D call: TRBD1 (5 bases). Germline CDR1 and CDR2: SQVTM and ANQGSEA. V lost 7 bases, J lost 10 bases, and 11 bases lay in between. The CDR3 runs to 10 residues. The DNA of the CDR3 is TGCAGCGACACAGGTCGGGAGCAGTTCTCC. It is translated as CSDTGREQFS.

As for this clonotype: One end of the junction fails to match germline, which may point to a read error. This chain connects TRBV12-3 or TRBV12-4 to TRBJ2-2; D is possibly TRBD1 (6 bases). The CDR3 is 12 residues long. The CDR3: CAISLGQFELFF. CDR3 nucleotides: TGTGCCATCAGTTTAGGACAGTTTGAGCTATTTTTT.

The V and J genes are TRBV6-1 and TRBJ2-1; D may be TRBD1 or TRBD2 (5 bases each). Germline lookup yields CDR1 MNHNS and CDR2 SASEGT. The ends were cut back, 4 bases at V and 4 bases at J, with 17 bases in the middle. CDR3 length: 16 amino acids. The CDR3 DNA is TGTGCCAGCAGTGGAAGACTGGGACCTGGTTACAATGAGCAGTTCTTC. This sequence encodes CASSGRLGPGYNEQFF.

In this sample, this clonotype turned up once. A much larger clone is a single base away; this may be a read error. The chain is built from TRBV7-6 and TRBJ1-6; the D gene is possibly TRBD1 (6 bases). CDR1 and CDR2 from the germline V gene are SGHVS and FNYEAQ. This CDR3 is built from 14 residues. CDR3 sequence (DNA): TGTGCCAGCAGCCTATTTGGGGGCAATTCACCCATCCACTTT. Protein sequence: CASSLFGGNSPIHF. Using reference TRBV7-6 and TRBJ1-6 for the parts outside the CDR3, the full variable domain is GAGVSQSPRYKVTKRGQDVALRCDPISGHVSLYWYRQALGQGPEFLTYFNYEAQQDKSGLPNDRFSAERPEGSISTLTIQRTEQRDSAMYRCASSLFGGNSPIHFGNGTRLTVT.

This chain uses TRBV7-3 with TRBJ2-1; 10 positions match TRBD1. CDR3 length: 15 residues. The trim removed 1 base at V and 5 bases at J, leaving 2 bases unmatched. Germline V gives CDR1 SGHTA, CDR2 FQGTGA. CDR3 in DNA: TGTGCCAGCAGCTTAATTGGGACAGGGGACAATGAGCAGTTCTTC. It codes for CASSLIGTGDNEQFF. Together with reference TRBV7-3 and TRBJ2-1, the CDR3 gives the full variable domain: GAGVSQTPSNKVTEKGKYVELRCDPISGHTALYWYRQSLGQGPEFLIYFQGTGAADDSGLPNDRFFAVRPEGSVSTLKIQRTERGDSAVYLCASSLIGTGDNEQFFGPGTRLTVL.

This clonotype has a count of ten or more. V is TRBV6-5 and J is TRBJ2-3; 8 bases align to TRBD2. Germline trimming cut 7 bases from V and 1 base from J; bases unmatched to any gene: 7. Per the germline V gene, CDR1 is MNHEY and CDR2 is SVGAGI. This CDR3 is 15 amino acids long. CDR3 nucleotides: TGTGCCAGCAACCCTAGCGGGTCTGGCACAGATACGCAGTATTTT. Translation gives CASNPSGSGTDTQYF.

In the case of this clonotype: A read error may account for a junction end that differs from germline. This chain uses TRBV12-3 or TRBV12-4 with TRBJ2-1, with D perhaps TRBD1 (6 bases). The CDR3 is 13 amino acids. CDR3 amino acids: CASSLGQNNELLF. In nucleotides, the CDR3 is TGTGCCAGCAGTCTCGGACAGAACAATGAGCTGTTATTC.

In the case of this clonotype: One end of the junction is discordant with germline, which a read error may explain. The chain couples TRBV28 to TRBJ2-7, with 8 bases identical to TRBD2. This CDR3 has 17 amino acids. CDR1 and CDR2 from the germline V gene are MDHEN and SYDVKM. In DNA form, the CDR3 reads TGTGCCAGCCAACCCTCTAGCGGGCAAATGAAGTCCTACGAGCAGTACTTT. Its protein is CASQPSSGQMKSYEQYF.

This clonotype was seen only once. The chain employs TRBV7-6 and TRBJ2-5, with TRBD2 matching over 11 bases. CDR3 length: 16 residues. In germline, CDR1 is SGHVS, CDR2 FNYEAQ. After removal of 11 bases from V and 9 bases from J, the junction contained 20 bases not matched to a gene. CDR3 coding DNA: TGTGCCGACAGCTCGCTAGCGGGAGGCTTCCTCAAGGCCCAGTACTTC. This sequence encodes CADSSLAGGFLKAQYF. Variable domain in full (rest from reference TRBV7-6 and TRBJ2-5): GAGVSQSPRYKVTKRGQDVALRCDPISGHVSLYWYRQALGQGPEFLTYFNYEAQQDKSGLPNDRFSAERPEGSISTLTIQRTEQRDSAMYRCADSSLAGGFLKAQYFGPGTRLLVL.

This chain links TRBV29-1 with TRBJ2-1, with D tentatively TRBD1 (6 bases). Germline V gene sequence: CDR1 SQVTM, CDR2 ANQGSEA. The length of the CDR3 is 13 residues. The DNA of the CDR3 is TGCAGTTTTATTAGGGCAGGGGCCCCCGAGCAGTTCTTC. Translating gives CSFIRAGAPEQFF.

J is TRBJ2-2 and V is TRBV6-1; TRBD2 matches 7 bases. Germline V CDR1 and CDR2: MNHNS, SASEGT. Losses at the gene ends were 1 base for V and 13 bases for J; bases not matched to a gene: 15. This CDR3 spans 16 amino acids. CDR3 DNA: TGTGCCAGCAGTGAAGGTCTAGCGGTGGGGACCGGGATGCTGTTTTTT. Its protein product is CASSEGLAVGTGMLFF.

The chain couples TRBV20-1 to TRBJ2-1; D gene uncertain. Trimming took 6 bases from V and 0 from J, leaving 12 bases between them. CDR1 and CDR2 (germline): DFQATT, SNEGSKA (reference sequence). The CDR3 extends over 14 amino acids. Here the CDR3 reads CSANTWSSYNEQFF. The CDR3 DNA is TGCAGTGCGAATACCTGGAGCTCCTACAATGAGCAGTTCTTC.

The V and J genes are TRBV12-3 or TRBV12-4 and TRBJ2-7; D remains ambiguous. Trimming stripped 5 bases from V and 5 bases from J, with 10 bases between. This CDR3 is built from 12 residues. The CDR3 reads CASSPQEHEQYF. In DNA form, the CDR3 reads TGTGCCAGCAGTCCTCAGGAGCACGAGCAGTACTTC.

V gene TRBV4-1 combines with J gene TRBJ2-1; D gene ambiguous. Deletions cut 2 bases from V and 10 bases from J, with 9 bases between. This CDR3 has 12 amino acids. Per germline, CDR1 MGHRA and CDR2 YSYEKL. This CDR3 reads CASSQTLGEQFF. The DNA for the CDR3 is TGCGCCAGCAGCCAAACGCTTGGCGAGCAGTTCTTC.